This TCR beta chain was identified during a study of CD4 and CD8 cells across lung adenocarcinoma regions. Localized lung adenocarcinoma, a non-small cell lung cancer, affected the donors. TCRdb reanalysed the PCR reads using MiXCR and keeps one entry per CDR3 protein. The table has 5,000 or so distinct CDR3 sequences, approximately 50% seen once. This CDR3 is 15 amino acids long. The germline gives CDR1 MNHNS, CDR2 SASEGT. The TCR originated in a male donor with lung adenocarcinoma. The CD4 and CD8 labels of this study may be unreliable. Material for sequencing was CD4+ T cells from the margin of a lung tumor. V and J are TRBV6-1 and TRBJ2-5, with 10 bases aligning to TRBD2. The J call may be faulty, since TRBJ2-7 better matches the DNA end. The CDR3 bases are TGTGCCAGCAGTGTAAAACTAGCGGGAATGGGCGAGCAGTACTTC. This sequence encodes CASSVKLAGMGEQYF.